This TCR beta chain was obtained from a study of response to subunit inactivated influenza vaccine. This clonotype has just a few counts. Its specificity is unknown. The germline V gene has CDR1 SGDLS and CDR2 YYNGEE. There are 13 residues in the CDR3. With 0 bases removed from V and 5 bases from J, the gap between germline ends came to 8 bases. Study results and limitations: Authors suggested that a seasonal influenza vaccination recruits few new T cells each time.

TCRdb passed the RT-PCR reads through MiXCR, listing each CDR3 protein once. The sample consists of more than 200,000 distinct CDR3 sequences, 12% of them appearing once. The specimen comprised non-naive T cells sorted from PBMCs, sampled roughly 2 weeks before vaccination. The TCR was taken from a man aged 45-65 years who received an inactivated influenza vaccine. The chain has TRBV9 and TRBJ1-2; D is uncertain. For the CDR3, the DNA is TGTGCCAGCAGCGTAGCTCCGACGTATGGCTACACCTTC. Its protein product is CASSVAPTYGYTF.